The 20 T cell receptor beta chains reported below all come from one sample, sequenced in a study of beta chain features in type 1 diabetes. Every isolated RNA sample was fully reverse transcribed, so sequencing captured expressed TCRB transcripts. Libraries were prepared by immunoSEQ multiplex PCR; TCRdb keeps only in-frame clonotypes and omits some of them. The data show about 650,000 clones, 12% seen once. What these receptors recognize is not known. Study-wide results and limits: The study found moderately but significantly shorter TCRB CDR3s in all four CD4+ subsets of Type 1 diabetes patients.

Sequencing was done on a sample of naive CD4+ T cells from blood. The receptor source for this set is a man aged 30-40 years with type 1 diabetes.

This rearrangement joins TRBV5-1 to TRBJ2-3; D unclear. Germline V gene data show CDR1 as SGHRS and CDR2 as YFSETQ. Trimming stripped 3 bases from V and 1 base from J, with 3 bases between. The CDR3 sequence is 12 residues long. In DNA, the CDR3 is TGCGCCAGCAGCTCCCGCACAGATACGCAGTATTTT. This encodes CASSSRTDTQYF.

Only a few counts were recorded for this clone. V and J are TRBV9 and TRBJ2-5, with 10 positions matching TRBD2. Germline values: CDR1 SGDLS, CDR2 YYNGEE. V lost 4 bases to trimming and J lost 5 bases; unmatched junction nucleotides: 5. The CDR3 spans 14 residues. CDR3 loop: CASSSGLALETQYF. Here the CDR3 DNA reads TGTGCCAGCAGCTCGGGACTAGCGTTGGAGACCCAGTACTTC.

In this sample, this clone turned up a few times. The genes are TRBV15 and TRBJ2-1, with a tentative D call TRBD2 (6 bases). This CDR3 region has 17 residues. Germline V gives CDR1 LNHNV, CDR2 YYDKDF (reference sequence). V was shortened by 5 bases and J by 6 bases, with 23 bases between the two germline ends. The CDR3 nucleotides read TGTGCCACCAGCCCCCGAGTTCGGGGGATCGAAGGCAATGAGCAGTTCTTC. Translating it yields CATSPRVRGIEGNEQFF.

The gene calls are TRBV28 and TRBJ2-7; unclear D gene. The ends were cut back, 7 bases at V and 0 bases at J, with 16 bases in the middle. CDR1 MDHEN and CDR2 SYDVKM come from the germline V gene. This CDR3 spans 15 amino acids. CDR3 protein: CASNSPPGSSYEQYF. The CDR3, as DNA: TGTGCCAGCAACTCTCCGCCCGGAAGCTCCTACGAGCAGTACTTC. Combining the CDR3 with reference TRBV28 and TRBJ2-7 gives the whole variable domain DVKVTQSSRYLVKRTGEKVFLECVQDMDHENMFWYRQDPGLGLRLIYFSYDVKMKEKGDIPEGYSVSREKKERFSLILESASTNQTSMYLCASNSPPGSSYEQYFGPGTRLTVT.

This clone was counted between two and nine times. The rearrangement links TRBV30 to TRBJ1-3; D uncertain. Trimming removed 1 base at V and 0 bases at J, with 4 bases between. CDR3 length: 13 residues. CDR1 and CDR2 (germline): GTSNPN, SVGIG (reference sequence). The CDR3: CAWSDGSGNTIYF. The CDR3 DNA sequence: TGTGCCTGGAGTGATGGCTCTGGAAACACCATATATTTT.

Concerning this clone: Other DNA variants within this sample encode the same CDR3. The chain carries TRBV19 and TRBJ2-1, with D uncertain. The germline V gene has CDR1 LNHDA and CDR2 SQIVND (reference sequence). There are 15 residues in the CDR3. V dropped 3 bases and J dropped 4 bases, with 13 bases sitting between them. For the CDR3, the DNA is TGTGCCAGTAGTATCGGGTCAGGAGTTTACAATGAGCAGTTCTTC. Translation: CASSIGSGVYNEQFF.

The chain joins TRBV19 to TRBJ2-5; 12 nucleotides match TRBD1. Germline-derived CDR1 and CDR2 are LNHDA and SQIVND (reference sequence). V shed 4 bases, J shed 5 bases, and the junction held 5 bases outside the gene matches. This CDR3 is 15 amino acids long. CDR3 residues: CASSTGTGGWETQYF. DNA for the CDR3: TGTGCCAGTAGTACCGGGACAGGGGGCTGGGAGACCCAGTACTTC. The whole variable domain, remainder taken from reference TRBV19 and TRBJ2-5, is DGGITQSPKYLFRKEGQNVTLSCEQNLNHDAMYWYRQDPGQGLRLIYYSQIVNDFQKGDIAEGYSVSREKKESFPLTVTSAQKNPTAFYLCASSTGTGGWETQYFGPGTRLLVL.

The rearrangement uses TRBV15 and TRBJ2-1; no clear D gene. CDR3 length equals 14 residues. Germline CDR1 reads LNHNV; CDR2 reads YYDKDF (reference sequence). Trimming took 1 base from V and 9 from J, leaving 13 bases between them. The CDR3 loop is CATSRGLGRFEQFF. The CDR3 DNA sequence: TGTGCCACCAGCAGAGGTTTAGGTAGGTTTGAGCAGTTCTTC. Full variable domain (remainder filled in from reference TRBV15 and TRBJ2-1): DAMVIQNPRYQVTQFGKPVTLSCSQTLNHNVMYWYQQKSSQAPKLLFHYYDKDFNNEADTPDNFQSRRPNTSFCFLDIRSPGLGDTAMYLCATSRGLGRFEQFFGPGTRLTVL.

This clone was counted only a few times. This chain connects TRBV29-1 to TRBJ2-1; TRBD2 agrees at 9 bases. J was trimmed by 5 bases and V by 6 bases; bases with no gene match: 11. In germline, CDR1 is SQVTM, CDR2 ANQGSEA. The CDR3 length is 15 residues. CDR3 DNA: TGCAGCGTCTCTCCCCTAGCGGGGCTCCACAATGAGCAGTTCTTC. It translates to CSVSPLAGLHNEQFF.

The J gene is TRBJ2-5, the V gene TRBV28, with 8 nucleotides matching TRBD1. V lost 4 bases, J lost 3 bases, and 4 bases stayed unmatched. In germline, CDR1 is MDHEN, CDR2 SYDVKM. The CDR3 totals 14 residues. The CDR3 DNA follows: TGTGCCAGCAGTTCCCCGGACAGGGAAGAGACCCAGTACTTC. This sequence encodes CASSSPDREETQYF. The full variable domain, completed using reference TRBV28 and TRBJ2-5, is DVKVTQSSRYLVKRTGEKVFLECVQDMDHENMFWYRQDPGLGLRLIYFSYDVKMKEKGDIPEGYSVSREKKERFSLILESASTNQTSMYLCASSSPDREETQYFGPGTRLLVL.

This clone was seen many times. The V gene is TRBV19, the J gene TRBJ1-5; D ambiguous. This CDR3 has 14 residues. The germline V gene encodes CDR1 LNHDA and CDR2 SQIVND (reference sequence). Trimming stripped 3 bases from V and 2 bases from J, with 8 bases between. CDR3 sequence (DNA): TGTGCCAGTAGTATCCCCATGGGCAATCAGCCCCAGCATTTT. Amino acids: CASSIPMGNQPQHF.

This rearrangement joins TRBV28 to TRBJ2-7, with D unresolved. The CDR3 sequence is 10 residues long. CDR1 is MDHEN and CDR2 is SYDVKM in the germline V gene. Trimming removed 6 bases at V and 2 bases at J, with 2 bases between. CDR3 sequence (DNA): TGTGCCAGCAGAGCCTACGAGCAGTACTTC. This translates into CASRAYEQYF.

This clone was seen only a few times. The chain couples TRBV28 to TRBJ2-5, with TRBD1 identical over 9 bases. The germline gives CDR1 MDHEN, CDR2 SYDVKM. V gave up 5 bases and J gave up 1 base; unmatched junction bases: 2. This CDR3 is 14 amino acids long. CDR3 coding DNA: TGTGCCAGCAGTGTGGGACAGGGCCAAGAGACCCAGTACTTC. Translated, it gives CASSVGQGQETQYF. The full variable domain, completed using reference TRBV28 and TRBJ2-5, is DVKVTQSSRYLVKRTGEKVFLECVQDMDHENMFWYRQDPGLGLRLIYFSYDVKMKEKGDIPEGYSVSREKKERFSLILESASTNQTSMYLCASSVGQGQETQYFGPGTRLLVL.

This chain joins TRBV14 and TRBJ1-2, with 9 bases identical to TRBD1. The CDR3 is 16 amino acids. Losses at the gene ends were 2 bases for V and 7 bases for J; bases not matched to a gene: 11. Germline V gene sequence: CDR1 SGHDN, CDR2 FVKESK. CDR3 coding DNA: TGTGCCAGCAGCCAAAGGCCATCCGGGACAGGGTCTGGCTACACCTTC. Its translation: CASSQRPSGTGSGYTF.

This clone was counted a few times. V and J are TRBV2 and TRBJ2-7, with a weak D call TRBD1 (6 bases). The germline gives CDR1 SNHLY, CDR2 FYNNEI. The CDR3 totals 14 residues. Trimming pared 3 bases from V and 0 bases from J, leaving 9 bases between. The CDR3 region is CASSDWGPSYEQYF. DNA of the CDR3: TGTGCCAGCAGTGATTGGGGGCCCTCCTACGAGCAGTACTTC.

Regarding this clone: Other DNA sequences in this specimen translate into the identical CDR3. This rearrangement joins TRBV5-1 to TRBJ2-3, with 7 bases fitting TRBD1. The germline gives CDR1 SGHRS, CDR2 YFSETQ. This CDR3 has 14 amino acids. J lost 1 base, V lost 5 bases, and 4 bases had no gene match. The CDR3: CASRLGQGTDTQYF. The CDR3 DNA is TGCGCCAGCAGGCTTGGACAGGGCACAGATACGCAGTATTTT. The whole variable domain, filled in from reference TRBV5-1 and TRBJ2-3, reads KAGVTQTPRYLIKTRGQQVTLSCSPISGHRSVSWYQQTPGQGLQFLFEYFSETQRNKGNFPGRFSGRQFSNSRSEMNVSTLELGDSALYLCASRLGQGTDTQYFGPGTRLTVL.

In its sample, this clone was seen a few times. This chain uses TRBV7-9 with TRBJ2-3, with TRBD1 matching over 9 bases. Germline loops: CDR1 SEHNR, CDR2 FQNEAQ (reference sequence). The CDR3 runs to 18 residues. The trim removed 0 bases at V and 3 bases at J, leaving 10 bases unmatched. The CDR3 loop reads CASSLAFSGTGKTDTQYF. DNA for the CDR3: TGTGCCAGCAGCTTAGCGTTTTCAGGGACAGGGAAGACAGATACGCAGTATTTT.

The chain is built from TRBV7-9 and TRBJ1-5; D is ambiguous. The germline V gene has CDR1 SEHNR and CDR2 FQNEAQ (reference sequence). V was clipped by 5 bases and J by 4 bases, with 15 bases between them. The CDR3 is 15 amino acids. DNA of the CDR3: TGTGCCAGCAGCGCACCCGGGAGCGCTAATCAGCCCCAGCATTTT. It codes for CASSAPGSANQPQHF.

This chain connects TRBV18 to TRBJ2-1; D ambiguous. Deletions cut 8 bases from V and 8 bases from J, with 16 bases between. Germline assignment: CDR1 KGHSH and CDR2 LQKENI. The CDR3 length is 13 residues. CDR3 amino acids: CASTPQAIHEQFF. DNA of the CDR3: TGTGCCAGCACCCCTCAAGCGATCCATGAGCAGTTCTTC.

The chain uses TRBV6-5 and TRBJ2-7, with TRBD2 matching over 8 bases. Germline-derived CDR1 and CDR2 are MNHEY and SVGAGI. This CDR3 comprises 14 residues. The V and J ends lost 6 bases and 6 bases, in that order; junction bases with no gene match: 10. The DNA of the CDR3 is TGTGCCAGCAGCTCCGGCGCGGGGGGTGGCGAGCAGTACTTC. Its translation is CASSSGAGGGEQYF.